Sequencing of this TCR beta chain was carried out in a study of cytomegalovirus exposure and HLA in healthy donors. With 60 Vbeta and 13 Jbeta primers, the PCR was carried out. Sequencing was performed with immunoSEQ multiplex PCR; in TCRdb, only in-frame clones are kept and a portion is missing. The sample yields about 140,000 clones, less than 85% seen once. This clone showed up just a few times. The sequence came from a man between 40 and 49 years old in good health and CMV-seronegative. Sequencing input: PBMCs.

CDR3 residues: CASSFYNRGNEQFF. CDR3 DNA sequence: TGTGCCAGCAGTTTCTATAACCGAGGCAATGAGCAGTTCTTC. The chain links TRBV6-5 to TRBJ2-1; D is unresolved. CDR3 length: 14 amino acids. Trimming removed 4 bases at V and 6 bases at J, with 13 bases between. Germline V gene lookup returns CDR1 MNHEY and CDR2 SVGAGI.